This T cell receptor beta chain appears in the sequencing data of a study of healthy donors' naive CD4 and CD8 T cells. Study conclusions and caveats: Most V and J genes were reportedly biased between naive CD4+ and CD8+ cells.

Starting from around 500 ng of total RNA, TCR libraries were made with linear amplification. Original data processing: Over 75,000 TCR alpha transcripts were sequenced from 5 or 6 healthy donors. One entry per CDR3 protein, called by TCRdb with MiXCR from the reads. The V and J calls reflect TCRdb's pipeline rather than the authors' work. The sample holds around 200,000 distinct CDR3 sequences; 74% are singletons and the top ten take around 2%. Of note for this clonotype: What it binds is unknown.

Germline trimming cut 4 bases from V and 1 base from J; bases unmatched to any gene: 9. Germline CDR1 and CDR2: SGHNT and YYREEE (reference sequence). This CDR3 has 17 amino acids. The chain links TRBV5-4 to TRBJ2-3, with 10 bases lining up with TRBD2. Sequencing used naive CD4+ and CD8+ T cells sorted from blood, pooled from several donors. This clonotype originated in a pool of human donors in good health; the sample pools cells from several healthy donors. The CDR3 coding sequence is TGTGCCAGCAGCCTAGCGGGAGTCTTAATCGGCACAGATACGCAGTATTTT. This gives the protein CASSLAGVLIGTDTQYF.